The T cell receptor (beta chain) described here comes from a study of T cells in Graves' hyperthyroidism and ophthalmopathy. General study findings and limits: The blood repertoire included most of the expanded thyroid clonotypes above 0.001.

This clonotype has at least ten counts. Its target is not known. The TCR beta CDR3 regions underwent amplification using RNA transcripts as the source. When the TCR CDR3 underwent first-round RT-PCR, the HTBI primer set was used. A single record per CDR3 protein comes from TCRdb applying MiXCR to the multiplex PCR reads. This table has about 59,000 distinct CDR3 sequences, roughly 50% appearing once. Sequenced sample: blood. The clonotype comes from a woman aged 60 to 75 with Graves' ophthalmopathy.

The CDR3 DNA reads TGTGCCAGTAGTTCTCGGACAGACAATGAGCAGTTCTTC. It specifies CASSSRTDNEQFF. The chain couples TRBV19 to TRBJ2-1, with D perhaps TRBD1 (6 bases). The CDR3 has 13 amino acids. Germline lookup yields CDR1 LNHDA and CDR2 SQIVND (reference sequence). V lost 5 bases to trimming and J lost 5 bases, with 10 bases between them.